The T cell receptor beta chain under discussion was sequenced for a study of blood T cell repertoires in COVID-19. Study as a whole: COVID-19 samples collected from the United States, Italy and Spain covered acute and convalescent phases. T cells, B-cell-depleted T cells, or PBMCs provided the cDNA or gDNA that served as material.

Only in-frame clones appear in the TCRdb table, and some are missing; sequencing was by immunoSEQ multiplex PCR. The data show 110,000 to 150,000 clones, with more than 70% seen just once and approximately 5% held by the top ten. A word on this clone: The sample has other DNA sequences that encode this CDR3 too.

The CDR3 covers 12 residues. CDR1 SGDLS and CDR2 YYNGEE come from the germline V gene. The ends were cut back, 4 bases at V and 0 bases at J, with 4 bases in the middle. The receptor was isolated from a woman aged 45-59 years with acute or convalescent COVID-19. The J gene is TRBJ1-2, the V gene TRBV9; D not certain. Specimen: peripheral blood. The CDR3 is CASSPSNYGYTF. The CDR3 DNA follows: TGTGCCAGCAGCCCGTCTAACTATGGCTACACCTTC.